The T cell receptor (beta chain) described here comes from a study of T and B cells in COVID-19 patients. Background on the study: Of 20 to 25 active-infection patients, 15 to 18 carried comorbidities linked to unfavorable COVID-19 outcome. Study-wide results and caveats: Exclusive to the recovered cohort were some 2,300 TCR clusters, about 33 of them with low generation probability. Few blood samples existed from mildly ill patients during symptoms or early in severe cases. Patients with COVID-19 reportedly showed strongly skewed T cell receptor beta variable and joining gene usage.

V lost 2 bases, J lost 6 bases, and 7 bases lay in between. Germline V CDR1 and CDR2: SQVTM, ANQGSEA. CDR3 size: 11 residues. Multiplex PCR with BIOMED2 TRB-A/B primer pools amplified TRB rearrangements. Each CDR3 protein is one row after TCRdb ran MiXCR on the multiplex PCR reads. Here the sample spans approximately 17,000 distinct CDR3 sequences, around a quarter being singletons. Blood genomic DNA input for TRB amplification was about 240-550 ng. By its share, this clonotype is medium-sized. The antigen remains unidentified. The source material was blood. This rearrangement joins TRBV29-1 to TRBJ1-2; D unresolved. The clonotype comes from a human donor who had recovered from COVID-19. CDR3 residues: CSVERGDGYTF. The CDR3 DNA reads as TGCAGCGTTGAACGTGGGGATGGCTACACCTTC.